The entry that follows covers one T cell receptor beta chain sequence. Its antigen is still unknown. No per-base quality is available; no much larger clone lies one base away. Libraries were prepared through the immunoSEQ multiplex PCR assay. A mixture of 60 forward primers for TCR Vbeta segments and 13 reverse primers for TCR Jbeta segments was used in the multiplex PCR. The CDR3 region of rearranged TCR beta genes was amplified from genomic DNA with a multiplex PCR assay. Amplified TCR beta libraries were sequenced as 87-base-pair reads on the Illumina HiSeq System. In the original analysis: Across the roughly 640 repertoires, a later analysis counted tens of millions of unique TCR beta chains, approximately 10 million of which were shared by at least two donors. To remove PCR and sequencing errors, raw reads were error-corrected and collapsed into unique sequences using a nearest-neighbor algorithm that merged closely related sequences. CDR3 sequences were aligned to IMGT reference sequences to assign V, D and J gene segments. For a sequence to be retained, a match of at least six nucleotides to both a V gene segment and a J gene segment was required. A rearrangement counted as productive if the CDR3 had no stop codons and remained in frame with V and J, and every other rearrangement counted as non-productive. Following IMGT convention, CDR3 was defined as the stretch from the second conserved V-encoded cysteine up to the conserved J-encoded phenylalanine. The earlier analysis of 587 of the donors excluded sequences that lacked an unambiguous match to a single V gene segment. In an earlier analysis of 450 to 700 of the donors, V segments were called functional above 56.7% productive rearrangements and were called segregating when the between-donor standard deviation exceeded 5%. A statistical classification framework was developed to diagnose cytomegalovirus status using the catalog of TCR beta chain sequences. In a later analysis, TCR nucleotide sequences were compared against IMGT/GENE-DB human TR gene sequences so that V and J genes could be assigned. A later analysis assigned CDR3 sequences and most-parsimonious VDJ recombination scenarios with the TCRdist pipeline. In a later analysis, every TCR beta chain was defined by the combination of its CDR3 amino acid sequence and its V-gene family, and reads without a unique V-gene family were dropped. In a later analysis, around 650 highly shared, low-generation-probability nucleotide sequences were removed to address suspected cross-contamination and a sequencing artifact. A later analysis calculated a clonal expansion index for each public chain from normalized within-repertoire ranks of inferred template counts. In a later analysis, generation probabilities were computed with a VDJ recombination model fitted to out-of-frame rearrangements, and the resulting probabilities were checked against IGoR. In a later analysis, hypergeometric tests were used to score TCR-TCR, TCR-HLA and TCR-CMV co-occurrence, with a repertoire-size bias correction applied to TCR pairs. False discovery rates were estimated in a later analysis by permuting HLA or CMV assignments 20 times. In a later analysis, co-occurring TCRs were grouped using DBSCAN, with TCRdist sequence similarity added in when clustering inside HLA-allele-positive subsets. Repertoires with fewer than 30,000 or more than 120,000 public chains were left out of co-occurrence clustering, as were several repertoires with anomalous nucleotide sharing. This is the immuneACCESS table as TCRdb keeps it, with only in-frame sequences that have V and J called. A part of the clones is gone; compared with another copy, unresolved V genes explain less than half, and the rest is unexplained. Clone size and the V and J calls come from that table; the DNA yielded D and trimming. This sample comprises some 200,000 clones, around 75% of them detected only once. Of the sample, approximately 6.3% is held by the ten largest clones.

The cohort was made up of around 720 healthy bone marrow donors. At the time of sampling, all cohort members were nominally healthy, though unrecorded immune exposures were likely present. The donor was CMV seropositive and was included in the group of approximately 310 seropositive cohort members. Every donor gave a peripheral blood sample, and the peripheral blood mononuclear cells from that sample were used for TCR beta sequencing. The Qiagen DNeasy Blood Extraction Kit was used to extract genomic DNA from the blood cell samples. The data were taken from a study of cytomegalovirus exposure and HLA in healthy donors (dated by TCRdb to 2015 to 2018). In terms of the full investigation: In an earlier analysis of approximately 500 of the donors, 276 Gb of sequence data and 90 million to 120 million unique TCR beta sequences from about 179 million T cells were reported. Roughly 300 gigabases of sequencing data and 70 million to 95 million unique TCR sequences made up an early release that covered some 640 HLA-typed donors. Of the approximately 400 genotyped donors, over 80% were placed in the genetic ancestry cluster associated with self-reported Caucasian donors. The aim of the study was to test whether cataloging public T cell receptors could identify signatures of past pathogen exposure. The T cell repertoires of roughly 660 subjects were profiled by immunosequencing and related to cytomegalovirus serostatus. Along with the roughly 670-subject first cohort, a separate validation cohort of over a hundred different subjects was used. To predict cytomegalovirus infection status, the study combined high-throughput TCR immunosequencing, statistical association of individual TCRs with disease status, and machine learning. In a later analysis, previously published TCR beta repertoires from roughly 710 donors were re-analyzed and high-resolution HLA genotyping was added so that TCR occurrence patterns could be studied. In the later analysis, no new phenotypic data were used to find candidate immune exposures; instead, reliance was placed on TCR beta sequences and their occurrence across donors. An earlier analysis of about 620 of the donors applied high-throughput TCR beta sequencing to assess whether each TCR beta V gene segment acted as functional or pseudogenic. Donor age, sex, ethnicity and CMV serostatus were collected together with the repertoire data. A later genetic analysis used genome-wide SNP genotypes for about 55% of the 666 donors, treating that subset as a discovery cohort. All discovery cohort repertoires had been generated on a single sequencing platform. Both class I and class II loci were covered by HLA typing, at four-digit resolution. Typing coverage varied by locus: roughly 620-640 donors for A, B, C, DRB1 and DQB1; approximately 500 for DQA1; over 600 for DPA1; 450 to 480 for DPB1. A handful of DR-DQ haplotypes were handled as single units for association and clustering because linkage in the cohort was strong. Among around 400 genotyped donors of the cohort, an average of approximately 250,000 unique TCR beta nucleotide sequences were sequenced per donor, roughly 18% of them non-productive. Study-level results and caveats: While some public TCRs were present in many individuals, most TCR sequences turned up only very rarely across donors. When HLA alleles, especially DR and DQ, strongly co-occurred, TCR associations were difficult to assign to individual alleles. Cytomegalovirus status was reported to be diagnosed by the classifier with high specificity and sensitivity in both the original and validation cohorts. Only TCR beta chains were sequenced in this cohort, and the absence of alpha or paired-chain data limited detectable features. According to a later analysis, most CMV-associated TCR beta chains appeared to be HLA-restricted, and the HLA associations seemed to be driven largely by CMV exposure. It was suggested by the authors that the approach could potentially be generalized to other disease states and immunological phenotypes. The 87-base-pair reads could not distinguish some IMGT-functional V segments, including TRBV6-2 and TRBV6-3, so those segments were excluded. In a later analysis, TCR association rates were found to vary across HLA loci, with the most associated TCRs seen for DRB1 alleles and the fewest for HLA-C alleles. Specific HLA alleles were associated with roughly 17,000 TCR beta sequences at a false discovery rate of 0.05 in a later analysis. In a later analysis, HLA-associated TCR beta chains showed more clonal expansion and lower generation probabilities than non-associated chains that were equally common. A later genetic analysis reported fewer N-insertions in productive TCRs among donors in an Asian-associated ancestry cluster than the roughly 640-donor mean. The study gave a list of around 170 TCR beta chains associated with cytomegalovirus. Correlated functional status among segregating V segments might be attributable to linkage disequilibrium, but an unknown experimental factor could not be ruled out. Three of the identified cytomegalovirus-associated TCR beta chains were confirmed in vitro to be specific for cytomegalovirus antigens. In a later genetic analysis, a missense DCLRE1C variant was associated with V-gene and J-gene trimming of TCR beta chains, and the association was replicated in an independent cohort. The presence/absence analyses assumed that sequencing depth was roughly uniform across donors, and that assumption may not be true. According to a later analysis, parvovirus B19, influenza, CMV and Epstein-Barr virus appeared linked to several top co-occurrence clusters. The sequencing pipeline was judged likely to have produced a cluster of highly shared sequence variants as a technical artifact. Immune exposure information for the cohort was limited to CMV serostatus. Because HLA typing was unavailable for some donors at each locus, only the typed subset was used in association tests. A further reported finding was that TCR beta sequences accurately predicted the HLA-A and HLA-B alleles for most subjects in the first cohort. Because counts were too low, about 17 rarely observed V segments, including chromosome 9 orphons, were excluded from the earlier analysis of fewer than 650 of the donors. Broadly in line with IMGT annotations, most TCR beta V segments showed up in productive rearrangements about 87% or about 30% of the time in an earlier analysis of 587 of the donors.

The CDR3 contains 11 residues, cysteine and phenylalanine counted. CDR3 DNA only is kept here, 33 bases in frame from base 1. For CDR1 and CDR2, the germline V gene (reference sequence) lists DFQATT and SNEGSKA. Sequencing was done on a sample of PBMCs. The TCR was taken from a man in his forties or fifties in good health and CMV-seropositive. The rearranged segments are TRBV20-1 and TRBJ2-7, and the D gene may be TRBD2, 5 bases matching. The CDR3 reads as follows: CSGGSNHEQYF. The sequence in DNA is TGCAGCGGAGGTTCAAATCACGAGCAGTACTTC.